This TCR beta chain was identified in a study of blood T cell repertoires in COVID-19. Measured with immunoSEQ multiplex PCR; TCRdb has only the in-frame clones, and not every one. This table holds about 180,000 clones, about 80% found once. The sequence was obtained from a human donor in a cohort sampled during active COVID-19. Sequencing was carried out using peripheral blood.

The CDR3 here is CASSGRTSGTSSTDTQYF. CDR3 DNA: TGTGCCAGCAGCGGAAGGACTAGCGGTACCTCTAGCACAGATACGCAGTATTTT. The rearrangement links TRBV13 to TRBJ2-3, with 10 bases that match TRBD2. The CDR3 has 18 residues. Germline V gene data show CDR1 as PRHDT and CDR2 as FYEKMQ (reference sequence). J lost 0 bases, V lost 5 bases, and 11 bases had no gene match.